The rows below give T cell receptor beta chains drawn from one sample of a study of blood T cell repertoires in COVID-19. Assay: immunoSEQ multiplex PCR; the TCRdb copy retains only in-frame clones and omits some. The profile shows a few hundred thousand clones, under 90% of them singletons. The sample consisted of peripheral blood. The receptors come from an older woman who had recovered from COVID-19. CDR3s include the opening cysteine and the closing phenylalanine or tryptophan. The D gene is left open where the match is weak. Part of the rows lack a size; the others show once, few, many or a class for expanded clones.

cdr3_nt,cdr3_aa,clone_size,j_call,v_call,d_call
TGTGCCAGCAGCTTAGAATCAGGGGGCGAGGAGACCCAGTACTTC,CASSLESGGEETQYF,-,TRBJ2-5,TRBV7-9,TRBD1
TGCGCCAGCAGCACCGGAGGCACAGATACGCAGTATTTT,CASSTGGTDTQYF,-,TRBJ2-3,TRBV5-1,-
TGTGCCAGCAGCCCCGCGGGCAGAGGCCTTAACTATGGCTACACCTTC,CASSPAGRGLNYGYTF,-,TRBJ1-2,TRBV5-5,-
TGTGCCAGCAGTAGCAGCGGGGGGGCAGCCGAGCAGTTCTTC,CASSSSGGAAEQFF,-,TRBJ2-1,TRBV2,TRBD2
TGTGCCACCAGCAGAGATACAGGGTGGACCTACGAGCAGTACTTC,CATSRDTGWTYEQYF,-,TRBJ2-7,TRBV15,-
TGTGCCAGCAGTTTGTCCAGGGTCGACTATGGCTACACCTTC,CASSLSRVDYGYTF,-,TRBJ1-2,TRBV27,-
TGTGCCAGCAGTTACCGACGGGGCAAAAACATTCAGTACTTC,CASSYRRGKNIQYF,few,TRBJ2-4,TRBV6-5,-
TGTGCCAGCAGCTTAGCCAGGACAGTTTCTTCCTACGAGCAGTACTTC,CASSLARTVSSYEQYF,-,TRBJ2-7,TRBV11-2,-
TGCGCCAGCAGCCAAGTGGCGGGGCAGCAGTTCTTC,CASSQVAGQQFF,-,TRBJ2-1,TRBV4-1,-
TGTGCCAGCAGCTCGCAGGGGTGGCACACTGAAGCTTTCTTT,CASSSQGWHTEAFF,-,TRBJ1-1,TRBV7-3,-
TGTGCCAGTAGTATACGGGGACAGGGGGAGAGTCAGCCCCAGCATTTT,CASSIRGQGESQPQHF,-,TRBJ1-5,TRBV19,TRBD1